This T cell receptor beta chain was found in a study of cytomegalovirus exposure and HLA in healthy donors. About the research overall: Roughly 85 million unique TCRs from HLA-typed donors were held in an early release of data. General observations from the study: Other equally common chains were less clonally expanded than HLA-associated TCR beta chains, a later analysis showed. Prior analysis indicated that the majority of TCR beta V segments exhibited productivity approximately 90% or approximately 30% of the time.

Primers for the PCR totalled 60 Vbeta and 13 Jbeta. Data came from immunoSEQ multiplex PCR; TCRdb stores just in-frame clones and leaves some out. The sample lists over 200,000 clones, around 88% occurring once. From germline, CDR1 is SGHVS and CDR2 FNYEAQ. V lost 5 bases, J lost 2 bases, and 4 bases stayed unmatched. The CDR3 is 14 residues long. On this clone: Its antigen is still unknown.

The chain links TRBV7-6 to TRBJ2-7; 9 bases fit TRBD1. This receptor was taken from a woman in her late teens or twenties in good health and CMV-seronegative. The specimen sequenced was PBMCs. CDR3 nucleotides: TGTGCCAGCAGCAGACAGGGGGGACCCTACGAGCAGTACTTC. Amino acids: CASSRQGGPYEQYF.